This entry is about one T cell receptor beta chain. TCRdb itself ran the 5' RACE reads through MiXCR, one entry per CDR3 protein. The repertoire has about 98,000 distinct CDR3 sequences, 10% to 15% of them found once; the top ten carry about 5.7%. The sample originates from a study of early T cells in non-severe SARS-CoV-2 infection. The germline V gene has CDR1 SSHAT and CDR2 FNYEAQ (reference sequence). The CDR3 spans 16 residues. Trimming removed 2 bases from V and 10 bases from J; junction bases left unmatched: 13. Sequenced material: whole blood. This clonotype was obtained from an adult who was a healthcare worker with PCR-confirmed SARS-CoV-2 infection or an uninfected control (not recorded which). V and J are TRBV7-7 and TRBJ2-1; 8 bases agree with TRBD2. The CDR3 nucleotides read TGTGCCAGCAGCTTAACGGGGACTAGTCAGTTCTCCGAGCAGTTCTTC. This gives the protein CASSLTGTSQFSEQFF.